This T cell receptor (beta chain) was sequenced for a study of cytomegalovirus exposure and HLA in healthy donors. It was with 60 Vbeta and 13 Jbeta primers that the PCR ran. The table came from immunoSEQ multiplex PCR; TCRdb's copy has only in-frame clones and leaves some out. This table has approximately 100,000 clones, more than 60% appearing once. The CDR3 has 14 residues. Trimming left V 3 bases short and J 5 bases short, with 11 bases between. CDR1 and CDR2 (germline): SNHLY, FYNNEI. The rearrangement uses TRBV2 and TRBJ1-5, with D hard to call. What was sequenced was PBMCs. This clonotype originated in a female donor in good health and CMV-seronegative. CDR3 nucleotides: TGTGCCAGCAGTGAGAGGCAGTCTTATCAGCCCCAGCATTTT. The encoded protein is CASSERQSYQPQHF. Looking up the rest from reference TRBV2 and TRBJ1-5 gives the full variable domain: EPEVTQTPSHQVTQMGQEVILRCVPISNHLYFYWYRQILGQKVEFLVSFYNNEISEKSEIFDDQFSVERPDGSNFTLKIRSTKLEDSAMYFCASSERQSYQPQHFGDGTRLSIL.